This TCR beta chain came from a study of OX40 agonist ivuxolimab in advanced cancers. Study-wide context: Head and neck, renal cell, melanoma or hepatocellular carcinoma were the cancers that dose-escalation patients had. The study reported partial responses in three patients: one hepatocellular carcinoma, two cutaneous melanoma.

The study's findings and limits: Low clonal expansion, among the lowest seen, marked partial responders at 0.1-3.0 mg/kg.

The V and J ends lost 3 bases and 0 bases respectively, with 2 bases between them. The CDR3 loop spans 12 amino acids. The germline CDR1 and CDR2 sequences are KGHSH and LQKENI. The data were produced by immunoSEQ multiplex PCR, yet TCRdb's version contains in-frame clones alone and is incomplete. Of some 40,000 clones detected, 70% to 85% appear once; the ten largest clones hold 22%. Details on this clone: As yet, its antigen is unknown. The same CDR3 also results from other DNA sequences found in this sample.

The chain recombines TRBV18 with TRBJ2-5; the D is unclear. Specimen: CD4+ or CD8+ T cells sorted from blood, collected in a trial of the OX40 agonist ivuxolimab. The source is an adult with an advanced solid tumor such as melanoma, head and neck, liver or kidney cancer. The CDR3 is CASSPNQETQYF. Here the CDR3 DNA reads TGTGCCAGCTCACCCAACCAAGAGACCCAGTACTTC.